A selection of T cell receptor beta chains follows, all from one sample in a study of cytomegalovirus exposure and HLA in healthy donors. Repertoires were generated with immunoSEQ multiplex PCR, while TCRdb's copy carries only in-frame clones and drops some. This table holds over 100,000 clones, about four fifths found once. The sample comprised PBMCs. The source is a man aged 25-40 years in good health and CMV-seropositive. CDR3s include the opening cysteine and the closing phenylalanine or tryptophan. D genes are given only for firm matches. Part of the rows lack a size; the others show once, few, many or a class for expanded clones.

len	v_gene	abundance	d_gene	j_gene	CDR3aa	CDR3nt
15	TRBV2	medium-sized	-	TRBJ1-2	CASSEGAGVNYGYTF	TGTGCCAGCAGTGAGGGGGCAGGGGTGAACTATGGCTACACCTTC
15	TRBV7-2	-	-	TRBJ1-5	CASSLVWRVGQPQHF	TGTGCCAGCAGCTTAGTTTGGAGAGTTGGTCAGCCCCAGCATTTT
14	TRBV5-4	-	TRBD2	TRBJ2-4	CASSLADGGNIQYF	TGTGCCAGCAGCTTGGCCGACGGGGGGAACATTCAGTACTTC
16	TRBV5-5	-	TRBD1	TRBJ1-6	CASSFHHRGANSPLHF	TGTGCCAGCAGCTTCCACCACAGGGGAGCTAATTCACCCCTCCACTTT
14	TRBV4-2	-	TRBD1	TRBJ1-2	CASSQAPGQDGYTF	TGTGCCAGCAGCCAAGCCCCGGGACAGGATGGCTACACCTTC
15	TRBV5-1	-	-	TRBJ1-5	CASSLDGQPNQPQHF	TGCGCCAGCAGCTTGGACGGACAGCCCAATCAGCCCCAGCATTTT
17	TRBV15	-	TRBD2	TRBJ2-5	CATSLGLAGSYQETQYF	TGTGCCACCAGCCTGGGACTAGCGGGATCTTACCAAGAGACCCAGTACTTC
15	TRBV30	-	TRBD1	TRBJ2-7	CAWGPWDRGLYEQYF	TGTGCCTGGGGGCCTTGGGACAGGGGGCTTTACGAGCAGTACTTC
16	TRBV6-1	-	TRBD1	TRBJ1-2	CASSEARGGGHYGYTF	TGTGCCAGCAGTGAAGCGCGTGGAGGGGGCCACTATGGCTACACCTTC
16	TRBV2	-	TRBD1	TRBJ1-2	CASSKGQGTKGYGYTF	TGTGCCAGCAGTAAAGGACAGGGGACGAAAGGCTATGGCTACACCTTC
13	TRBV11-2	-	-	TRBJ2-7	CASSLRQDYEQYF	TGTGCCAGCAGCTTAAGACAGGACTACGAGCAGTACTTC
15	TRBV9	-	-	TRBJ2-3	CASSVAQGLTDTQYF	TGTGCCAGCAGCGTAGCTCAAGGACTGACAGATACGCAGTATTTT
14	TRBV9	-	TRBD1	TRBJ1-1	CASSVQGGSTEAFF	TGTGCCAGCAGCGTACAGGGGGGAAGCACTGAAGCTTTCTTT
15	TRBV28	-	TRBD1	TRBJ1-1	CASSFLRDRGTEAFF	TGTGCCAGCAGTTTCCTCCGGGACAGGGGCACTGAAGCTTTCTTT
14	TRBV27	-	-	TRBJ1-1	CASSLLRVNTEAFF	TGTGCCAGCAGTTTACTCCGGGTAAACACTGAAGCTTTCTTT
13	TRBV6-1	-	-	TRBJ1-2	CASSERAGLVYTF	TGTGCCAGCAGTGAAAGGGCAGGGCTTGTCTACACCTTC
15	TRBV6-5	-	TRBD2	TRBJ2-1	CASSSTSGRGDEQFF	TGTGCCAGCAGTAGCACTAGCGGGAGGGGGGATGAGCAGTTCTTC
13	TRBV27	-	-	TRBJ1-2	CASSRQGRYGYTF	TGTGCCAGCAGTCGTCAGGGCCGCTATGGCTACACCTTC
14	TRBV4-1	few	-	TRBJ2-3	CASSWGRATDTQYF	TGCGCCAGCAGCTGGGGCAGGGCTACAGATACGCAGTATTTT
12	TRBV2	-	TRBD2	TRBJ2-1	CVTGRGYNEQFF	TGTGTCACGGGGCGGGGGTACAATGAGCAGTTCTTC
15	TRBV28	few	TRBD1	TRBJ1-1	CASSLYRGLNTEAFF	TGTGCCAGCAGTCTCTACAGGGGGCTGAACACTGAAGCTTTCTTT
12	TRBV10-2	-	TRBD1	TRBJ2-7	CASGDSLYEQYF	TGCGCCAGCGGGGACAGTTTGTACGAGCAGTACTTC
15	TRBV6-5	-	TRBD2	TRBJ2-1	CASSYLAGGSDEQFF	TGTGCCAGCAGTTACTTGGCGGGAGGGAGTGATGAGCAGTTCTTC
14	TRBV15	few	-	TRBJ1-1	CATSRDGRNTEAFF	TGTGCCACCAGCAGAGATGGTAGGAACACTGAAGCTTTCTTT
14	TRBV19	-	-	TRBJ1-1	CASSIEPGIAEAFF	TGTGCCAGTAGTATAGAACCGGGGATCGCTGAAGCTTTCTTT
18	TRBV7-2	-	TRBD1	TRBJ1-1	CASSLGWDSLAMNTEAFF	TGTGCCAGCAGCTTAGGATGGGACAGCCTTGCCATGAACACTGAAGCTTTCTTT
14	TRBV19	-	-	TRBJ2-5	CASSPGILQETQYF	TGTGCCAGTAGTCCCGGGATCCTACAAGAGACCCAGTACTTC
16	TRBV5-4	-	TRBD1	TRBJ1-2	CASSQVRGQANYGYTF	TGTGCCAGCAGCCAAGTGAGGGGACAGGCTAACTATGGCTACACCTTC
16	TRBV15	-	TRBD2	TRBJ2-3	CATSRGPSGKADTQYF	TGTGCCACCAGCAGAGGCCCCAGCGGGAAAGCAGATACGCAGTATTTT
11	TRBV7-8	once	-	TRBJ1-1	CASSLAFEAFF	TGTGCCAGCAGCTTAGCCTTTGAAGCTTTCTTT
15	TRBV5-1	once	-	TRBJ2-7	CASSAREISSYEQYF	TGCGCCAGCAGCGCCCGGGAAATTAGCTCCTACGAGCAGTACTTC
19	TRBV27	-	TRBD2	TRBJ2-3	CASSLFGLAGGFPTDTQYF	TGTGCCAGCAGTTTATTTGGACTAGCGGGAGGGTTCCCCACAGATACGCAGTATTTT
19	TRBV4-2	-	TRBD1	TRBJ1-1	CASSQDMSGNRGPGTEAFF	TGTGCCAGCAGCCAAGATATGTCAGGGAACAGGGGGCCGGGGACTGAAGCTTTCTTT